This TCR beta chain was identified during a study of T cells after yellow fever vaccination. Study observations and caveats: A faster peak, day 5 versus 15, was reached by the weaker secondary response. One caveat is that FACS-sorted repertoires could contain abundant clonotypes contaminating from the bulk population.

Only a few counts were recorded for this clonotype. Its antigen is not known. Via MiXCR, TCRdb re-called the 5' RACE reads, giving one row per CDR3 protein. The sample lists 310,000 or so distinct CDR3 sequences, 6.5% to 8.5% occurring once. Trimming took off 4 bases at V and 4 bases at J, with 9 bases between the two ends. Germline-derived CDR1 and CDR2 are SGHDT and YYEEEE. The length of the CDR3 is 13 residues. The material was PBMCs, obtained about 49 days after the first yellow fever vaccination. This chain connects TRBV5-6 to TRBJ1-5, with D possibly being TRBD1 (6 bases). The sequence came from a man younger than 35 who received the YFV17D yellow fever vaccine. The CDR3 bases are TGTGCCAGCAGCGGGGGGCCTAATCAGCCCCAGCATTTT. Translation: CASSGGPNQPQHF.